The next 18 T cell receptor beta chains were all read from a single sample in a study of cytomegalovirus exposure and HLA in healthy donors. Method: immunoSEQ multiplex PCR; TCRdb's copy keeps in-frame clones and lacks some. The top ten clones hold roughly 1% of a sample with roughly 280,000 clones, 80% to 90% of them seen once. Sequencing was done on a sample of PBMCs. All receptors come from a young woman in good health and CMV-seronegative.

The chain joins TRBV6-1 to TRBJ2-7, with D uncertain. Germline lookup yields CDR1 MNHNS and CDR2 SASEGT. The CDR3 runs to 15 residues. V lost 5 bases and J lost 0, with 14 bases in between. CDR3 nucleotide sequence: TGTGCCAGCAGTTCCTATAGTAGTGCCTCCTACGAGCAGTACTTC. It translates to CASSSYSSASYEQYF.

The CDR3 sequence is CASSYGGSRNSPLHF. CDR3 sequence (DNA): TGTGCCAGCAGTTATGGTGGGAGTCGTAATTCACCCCTCCACTTT. This chain joins TRBV28 and TRBJ1-6; no definite D call. Germline-derived CDR1 and CDR2 are MDHEN and SYDVKM. CDR3 length: 15 residues. Trimming took off 4 bases at V and 6 bases at J, with 13 bases between the two ends.

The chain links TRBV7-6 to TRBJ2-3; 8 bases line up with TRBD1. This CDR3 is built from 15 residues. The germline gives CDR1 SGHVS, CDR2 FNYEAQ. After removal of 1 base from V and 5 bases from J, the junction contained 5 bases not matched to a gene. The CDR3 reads CASSLGQGAGDTQYF. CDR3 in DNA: TGTGCCAGCAGCTTAGGGCAGGGGGCTGGAGATACGCAGTATTTT.

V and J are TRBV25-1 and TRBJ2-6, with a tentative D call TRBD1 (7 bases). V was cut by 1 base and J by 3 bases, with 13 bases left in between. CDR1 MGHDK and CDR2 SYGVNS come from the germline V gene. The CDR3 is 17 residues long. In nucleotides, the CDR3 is TGTGCCAGCAGTGAATCGACAGGGAGGAATGGGGCCAACGTCCTGACTTTC. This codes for CASSESTGRNGANVLTF.

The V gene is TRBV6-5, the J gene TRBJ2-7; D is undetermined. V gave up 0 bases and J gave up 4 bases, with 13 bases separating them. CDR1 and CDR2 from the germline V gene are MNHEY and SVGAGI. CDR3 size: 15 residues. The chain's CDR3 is CASSYSQTENYEQYF. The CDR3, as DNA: TGTGCCAGCAGTTACTCCCAGACTGAAAATTACGAGCAGTACTTC.

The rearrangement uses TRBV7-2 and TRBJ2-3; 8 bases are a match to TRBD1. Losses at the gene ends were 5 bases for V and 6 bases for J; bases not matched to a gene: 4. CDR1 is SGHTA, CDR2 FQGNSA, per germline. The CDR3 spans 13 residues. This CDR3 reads CASSPGGRDTQYF. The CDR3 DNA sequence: TGTGCCAGCAGCCCAGGGGGCCGGGATACGCAGTATTTT.

The CDR3 DNA reads as TGTGCCAGCAGCCTCCATGGAGGGGGGGCCTACAATGAGCAGTTCTTC. As protein: CASSLHGGGAYNEQFF. V is TRBV11-3 and J is TRBJ2-1, with D perhaps TRBD2 (7 bases). CDR1 and CDR2 (germline): SGHNT, YENEEA. The CDR3 has 16 residues. V gave up 5 bases and J gave up 2 bases, with 16 bases separating them.

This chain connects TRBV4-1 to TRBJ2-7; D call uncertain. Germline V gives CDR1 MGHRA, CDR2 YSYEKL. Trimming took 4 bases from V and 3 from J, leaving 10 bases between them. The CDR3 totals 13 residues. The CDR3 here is CASSPQQDYEQYF. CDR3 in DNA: TGCGCCAGCAGCCCACAACAAGACTACGAGCAGTACTTC.

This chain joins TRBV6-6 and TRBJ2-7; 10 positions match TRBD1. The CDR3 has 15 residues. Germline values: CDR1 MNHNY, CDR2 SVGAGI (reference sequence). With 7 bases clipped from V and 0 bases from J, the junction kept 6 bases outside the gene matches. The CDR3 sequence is CASNSDRGFSYEQYF. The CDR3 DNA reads TGTGCCAGCAATTCGGACAGGGGGTTCTCCTACGAGCAGTACTTC.

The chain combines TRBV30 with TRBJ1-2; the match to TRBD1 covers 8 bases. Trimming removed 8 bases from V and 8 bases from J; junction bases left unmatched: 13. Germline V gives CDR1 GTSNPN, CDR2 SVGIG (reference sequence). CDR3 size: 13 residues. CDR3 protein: CARGTGLKGGYTF. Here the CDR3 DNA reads TGTGCCCGAGGGACAGGACTTAAAGGGGGCTACACCTTC.

The CDR3 is CASSRDAGGNEQFF. The DNA of the CDR3 is TGTGCCAGCAGCCGAGATGCGGGGGGCAATGAGCAGTTCTTC. The chain is built from TRBV11-3 and TRBJ2-1; 8 bases fit TRBD2. Germline V gene lookup returns CDR1 SGHNT and CDR2 YENEEA. V shed 5 bases and J 6 bases; nucleotides not matched to a gene: 6. This CDR3 spans 14 amino acids.

CDR3: CASSPRHPGSYTF. CDR3 coding DNA: TGTGCCAGCAGTCCTAGACACCCCGGGAGCTACACCTTC. This chain uses TRBV7-2 with TRBJ1-2, with D hard to call. Trimming took 6 bases from V and 9 from J, leaving 17 bases between them. CDR3 length: 13 residues. Germline V gene lookup returns CDR1 SGHTA and CDR2 FQGNSA.

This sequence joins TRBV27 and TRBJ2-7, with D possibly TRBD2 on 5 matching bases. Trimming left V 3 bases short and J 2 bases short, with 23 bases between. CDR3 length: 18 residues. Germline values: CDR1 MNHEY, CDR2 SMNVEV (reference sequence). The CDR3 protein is CASSFISGSGFVTYEQYF. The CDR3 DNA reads TGTGCCAGCAGTTTCATATCGGGATCTGGATTCGTAACCTACGAGCAGTACTTC.

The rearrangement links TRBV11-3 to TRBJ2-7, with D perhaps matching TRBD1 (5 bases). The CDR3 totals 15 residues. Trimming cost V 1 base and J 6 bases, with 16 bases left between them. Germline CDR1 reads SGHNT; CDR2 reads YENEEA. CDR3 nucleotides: TGTGCCAGCAGCTTAGCATCAGGGTTATTCGGCGAGCAGTACTTC. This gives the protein CASSLASGLFGEQYF.

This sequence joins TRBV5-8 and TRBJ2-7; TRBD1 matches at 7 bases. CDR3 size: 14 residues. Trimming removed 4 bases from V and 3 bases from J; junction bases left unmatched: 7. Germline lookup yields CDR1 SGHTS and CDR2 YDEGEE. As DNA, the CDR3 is TGTGCCAGCAGCCCCCGGGACAGAGTCTACGAGCAGTACTTC. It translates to CASSPRDRVYEQYF.

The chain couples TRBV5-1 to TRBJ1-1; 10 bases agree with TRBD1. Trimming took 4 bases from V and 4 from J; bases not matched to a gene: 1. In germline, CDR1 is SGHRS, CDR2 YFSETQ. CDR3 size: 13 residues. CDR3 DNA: TGCGCCAGCAGCAGGACAGGGGGCACTGAAGCTTTCTTT. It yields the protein CASSRTGGTEAFF.

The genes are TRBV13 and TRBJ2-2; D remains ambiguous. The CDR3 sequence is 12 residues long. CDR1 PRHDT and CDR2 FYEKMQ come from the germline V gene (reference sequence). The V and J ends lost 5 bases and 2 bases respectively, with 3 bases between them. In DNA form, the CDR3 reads TGTGCCAGCAGCCGTAACACCGGGGAGCTGTTTTTT. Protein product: CASSRNTGELFF.

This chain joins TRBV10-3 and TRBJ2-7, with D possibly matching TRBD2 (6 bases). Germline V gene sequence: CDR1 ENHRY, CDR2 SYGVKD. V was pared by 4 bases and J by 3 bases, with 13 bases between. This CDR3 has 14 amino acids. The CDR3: CAISGDSGFYEQYF. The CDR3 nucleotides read TGTGCCATCAGTGGGGATAGCGGTTTCTACGAGCAGTACTTC.